This TCR beta chain comes out of a study of shared clonotypes between healthy human individuals. The authors ran the assay at deep level. Some clones are missing from TCRdb's copy, which holds only in-frame ones; the method was immunoSEQ multiplex PCR. The sample holds approximately 1,500,000 clones, 95% to 97% seen once. The CDR3 length is 16 residues. V lost 4 bases and J 2 bases, leaving 18 bases between the germline ends. Germline V gene data show CDR1 as SGDLS and CDR2 as YYNGEE. CD4+ cells yielded CD45RA+ naive and CD45RA-negative memory subsets. The sequenced sample was naive CD4+ T cells sorted from blood. The sample's subset: CD45RA+ positively selected. The rearrangement links TRBV9 to TRBJ2-5; D unresolved. This TCR came from a young man in good health. Here the CDR3 reads CASSPRASPGQETQYF. The CDR3 coding sequence is TGTGCCAGCAGCCCACGGGCCTCGCCCGGACAAGAGACCCAGTACTTC.